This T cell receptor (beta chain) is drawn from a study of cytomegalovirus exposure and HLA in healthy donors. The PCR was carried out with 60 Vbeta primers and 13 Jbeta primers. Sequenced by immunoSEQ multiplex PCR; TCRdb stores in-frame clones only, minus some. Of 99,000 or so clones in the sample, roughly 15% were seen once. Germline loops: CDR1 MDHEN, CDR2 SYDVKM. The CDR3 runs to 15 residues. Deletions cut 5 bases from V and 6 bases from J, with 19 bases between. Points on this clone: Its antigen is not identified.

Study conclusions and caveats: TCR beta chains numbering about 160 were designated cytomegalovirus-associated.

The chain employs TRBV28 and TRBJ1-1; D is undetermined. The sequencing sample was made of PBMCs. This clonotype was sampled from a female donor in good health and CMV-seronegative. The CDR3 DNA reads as TGTGCCAGCAGTCCCATTAGTAATTATAGATCTGAAGCTTTCTTT. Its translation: CASSPISNYRSEAFF.